One sample yielded the 25 T cell receptor beta chains listed below, sequenced in a study of T cells in Graves' hyperthyroidism and ophthalmopathy. Researchers took RNA transcripts and amplified the TCR beta CDR3 regions from them. HTBI primers were used for first-round RT-PCR of the TCR CDR3. TCRdb called the multiplex PCR reads again in MiXCR, with one record for every CDR3 protein. This sample has under 350,000 distinct CDR3 sequences; 20% to 25% occur once, and the top ten carry over 40%. The sample was blood. These receptors all come from a woman aged 50 to 65 with Graves' hyperthyroidism.

This chain joins TRBV28 and TRBJ2-7, with 7 bases that match TRBD1. The CDR3 covers 14 residues. Trimming at V came to 5 bases and at J to 2 bases, leaving 6 bases not matched to a gene. Per the germline V gene, CDR1 is MDHEN and CDR2 is SYDVKM. Here the CDR3 reads CASSVTGVTYEQYF. The CDR3 bases are TGTGCCAGCAGTGTAACAGGGGTAACCTACGAGCAGTACTTC. Full variable domain (remainder filled in from reference TRBV28 and TRBJ2-7): DVKVTQSSRYLVKRTGEKVFLECVQDMDHENMFWYRQDPGLGLRLIYFSYDVKMKEKGDIPEGYSVSREKKERFSLILESASTNQTSMYLCASSVTGVTYEQYFGPGTRLTVT.

This clonotype has at least ten counts. This chain connects TRBV11-3 to TRBJ2-3; 7 positions match TRBD2. The CDR3 spans 17 residues. Trimming at V came to 0 bases and at J to 1 base, leaving 7 bases not matched to a gene. Germline CDR1 and CDR2: SGHNT and YENEEA. The CDR3 is CASSLDKTSARTDTQYF. CDR3 in DNA: TGTGCCAGCAGCTTAGATAAAACTAGCGCCCGCACAGATACGCAGTATTTT.

The chain links TRBV6-1 to TRBJ2-5; D possibly matches TRBD1 or TRBD2 (5 bases each). V was clipped by 1 base and J by 3 bases, with 6 bases between them. CDR1 and CDR2 from the germline V gene are MNHNS and SASEGT. This CDR3 comprises 13 residues. In DNA, the CDR3 is TGTGCCAGCAGTGAAGTGGGGGAAGAGACCCAGTACTTC. Residues: CASSEVGEETQYF.

This clonotype was found a few times. The chain couples TRBV6-4 to TRBJ1-1; 7 bases are shared with TRBD1. Trimming at V came to 7 bases and at J to 0 bases, leaving 5 bases not matched to a gene. Per germline, CDR1 MRHNA and CDR2 SNTAGT. The CDR3 covers 14 residues. This CDR3 is CASTRDSMNTEAFF. The CDR3 DNA reads TGTGCCAGCACCAGGGACAGCATGAACACTGAAGCTTTCTTT.

V and J are TRBV30 and TRBJ1-2; maybe TRBD1 (5 bases). The CDR3 loop spans 14 amino acids. Trimming stripped 0 bases from V and 8 bases from J, with 16 bases between. Looked up from germline, CDR1 is GTSNPN and CDR2 is SVGIG (reference sequence). The CDR3 sequence is CAWSVLDRLAGYTF. For the CDR3, the DNA is TGTGCCTGGAGTGTACTAGACAGATTAGCGGGCTACACCTTC.

With regard to this clonotype: A much larger clone lies one base from this, so it may be a read error. V and J are TRBV4-1 and TRBJ1-2; D unclear. Deletions cut 2 bases from V and 7 bases from J, with 11 bases between. Germline loops: CDR1 MGHRA, CDR2 YSYEKL. The CDR3 contains 13 residues. CDR3 sequence (DNA): TGCGCCAGCAGCCAACCTGGAGTATGTGGCTACACCTTC. This translates into CASSQPGVCGYTF.

At least ten counts were recorded for this clonotype. The gene calls are TRBV2 and TRBJ1-4; D gene ambiguous. The CDR3 totals 12 residues. The V and J ends lost 5 bases and 3 bases respectively, with 4 bases between them. Germline CDR1 is SNHLY and CDR2 is FYNNEI. The chain's CDR3 is CASSTANEKLFF. CDR3 DNA: TGTGCCAGCAGTACAGCTAATGAAAAACTGTTTTTT.

There are a few counts of this clonotype. The rearrangement joins TRBV25-1 to TRBJ2-7, with 12 positions matching TRBD1. The V gene end was trimmed by 1 base and the J gene end by 2 bases; junction bases not matched to a gene: 3. The CDR3 is 16 amino acids. Per germline, CDR1 MGHDK and CDR2 SYGVNS. In DNA, the CDR3 is TGTGCCAGCAGTGAATCGGGGACAGGGGGCACCTACGAGCAGTACTTC. This translates into CASSESGTGGTYEQYF.

The genes are TRBV19 and TRBJ2-7; TRBD2 might be the D (6 bases). The CDR3 has 13 residues. V was cut by 4 bases and J by 3 bases, with 10 bases left in between. CDR1 is LNHDA, CDR2 SQIVND, per germline (reference sequence). The DNA of the CDR3 is TGTGCCAGTAGTAGCTTGGGGGGCTACGAGCAGTACTTC. Residues: CASSSLGGYEQYF.

This clonotype was counted ten times or more. Germline and junction disagree at one end, which may indicate a read error. The chain has TRBV6-2 or TRBV6-3 and TRBJ2-1; 7 positions agree with TRBD1. This CDR3 is built from 13 residues. The V gene's germline CDR1 is MNHEY and CDR2 SVGEGT. CDR3 coding DNA: TGTGCCAGCAGTTGGGGACAGTACAGTGAGCAGTTCTTC. The encoded protein is CASSWGQYSEQFF.

Ten or more counts support this clonotype. The chain combines TRBV27 with TRBJ2-7, with D perhaps matching TRBD1 (5 bases). The V and J ends lost 5 bases and 2 bases respectively, with 10 bases between them. The CDR3 has 13 amino acids. Germline V gene data show CDR1 as MNHEY and CDR2 as SMNVEV (reference sequence). As DNA, the CDR3 is TGTGCCAGCAGTCGACAGTTAACCTACGAGCAGTACTTC. Its protein is CASSRQLTYEQYF.

This clonotype was seen more than once but under ten times. The V gene is TRBV5-4, the J gene TRBJ1-3, with TRBD1 as a possible D gene (5 bases). The CDR3 is 14 amino acids. Per the germline V gene, CDR1 is SGHNT and CDR2 is YYREEE (reference sequence). The V end was cut by 4 bases, the J end by 4 bases, with 12 bases between. CDR3 region: CASSPQGSGNTIYF. The DNA of the CDR3 is TGTGCCAGCAGCCCCCAGGGATCCGGAAACACCATATATTTT.

This clonotype occurred a few times. V is TRBV9 and J is TRBJ2-3, with 7 bases that match TRBD2. CDR1 is SGDLS, CDR2 YYNGEE, per germline. The CDR3 runs 14 residues. Germline trimming cut 0 bases from V and 4 bases from J; bases unmatched to any gene: 2. Here the CDR3 reads CASSVGGSSDTQYF. Here the CDR3 DNA reads TGTGCCAGCAGCGTAGGCGGGAGCTCAGATACGCAGTATTTT. The variable domain in full, completed from reference TRBV9 and TRBJ2-3, reads DSGVTQTPKHLITATGQRVTLRCSPRSGDLSVYWYQQSLDQGLQFLIQYYNGEERAKGNILERFSAQQFPDLHSELNLSSLELGDSALYFCASSVGGSSDTQYFGPGTRLTVL.

There are many counts of this clonotype. The chain couples TRBV7-2 to TRBJ2-3, with a tentative D call TRBD2 (7 bases). Trimming cost V 5 bases and J 4 bases, with 25 bases left between them. The length of the CDR3 is 18 residues. Germline CDR1 and CDR2: SGHTA and FQGNSA. The CDR3 region is CASSAGALQRGPADTQYF. CDR3 DNA: TGTGCCAGCAGCGCAGGGGCCTTACAGCGGGGCCCGGCAGATACGCAGTATTTT.

Turning to this clonotype: This may be a read error, as it is one base from a much larger clone. V usage is TRBV12-3 or TRBV12-4 and J usage is TRBJ1-4; 9 positions match TRBD1. The CDR3 contains 12 residues. The CDR3 coding sequence is TGTGCCAGCAGCCCCGACAGGGGGAAACTGGTTTTT. It yields the protein CASSPDRGKLVF.

Ten or more counts support this clonotype. V and J are TRBV18 and TRBJ2-3; D is uncertain. Trimming left V 5 bases short and J 1 base short, with 7 bases between. The CDR3 runs to 13 residues. The germline CDR1 and CDR2 sequences are KGHSH and LQKENI. The CDR3 protein is CASSSTGTDTQYF. As DNA, the CDR3 is TGTGCCAGCTCATCGACGGGCACAGATACGCAGTATTTT.

This clonotype was detected ten times or more. The CDR3 coding sequence is TGTGCCAGCAGCTTAGTCCCAGCGGGAGGTGGCAATGAGCAGTTCTTC. This gives the protein CASSLVPAGGGNEQFF. The chain is built from TRBV7-6 and TRBJ2-1; the match to TRBD2 covers 9 bases. The CDR3 is 16 residues long. V lost 1 base, J lost 6 bases, and 7 bases stayed unmatched. Germline V gene sequence: CDR1 SGHVS, CDR2 FNYEAQ.

In this sample, this clonotype turned up many times. V usage is TRBV20-1 and J usage is TRBJ1-5; 7 bases are shared with TRBD1. The CDR3 runs 13 residues. Germline V lookup: CDR1 DFQATT, CDR2 SNEGSKA (reference sequence). The V and J ends lost 6 bases and 2 bases, in that order; junction bases with no gene match: 4. This CDR3 reads CSADGQGNQPQHF. CDR3 bases: TGCAGTGCGGACGGACAGGGCAATCAGCCCCAGCATTTT.

This clonotype was detected ten times or more. The CDR3 DNA reads as TGTGCCAGCAGTTCTCGGACGCCGGCCTCCTACGAGCAGTACTTC. This gives the protein CASSSRTPASYEQYF. V is TRBV2 and J is TRBJ2-7; D gene unclear. The germline V gene has CDR1 SNHLY and CDR2 FYNNEI. Trimming removed 5 bases at V and 0 bases at J, with 14 bases between. The length of the CDR3 is 15 residues.

This clonotype was observed at least ten times. The CDR3 DNA reads as TGTGCCAGCAGCTTAGCAGGGAGAGCTTTCTTT. This gives the protein CASSLAGRAFF. The rearrangement joins TRBV7-2 to TRBJ1-1; D is unclear. The germline gives CDR1 SGHTA, CDR2 FQGNSA. V dropped 0 bases and J dropped 10 bases, with 6 bases sitting between them. This CDR3 contains 11 residues. The variable domain in full, completed from reference TRBV7-2 and TRBJ1-1, reads GAGVSQSPSNKVTEKGKDVELRCDPISGHTALYWYRQSLGQGLEFLIYFQGNSAPDKSGLPSDRFSAERTGGSVSTLTIQRTQQEDSAVYLCASSLAGRAFFGQGTRLTVV.

This clonotype was counted once. The DNA of the CDR3 is TGCAGTGCCCGGCGCTTCATAGGACTAGCGGGAGAGCAGTACTTC. This translates into CSARRFIGLAGEQYF. This sequence joins TRBV20-1 and TRBJ2-7; TRBD2 aligns across 12 bases. Germline values: CDR1 DFQATT, CDR2 SNEGSKA (reference sequence). J gave up 7 bases and V 6 bases, and 13 bases lay outside the gene matches. This CDR3 is 15 amino acids long.

As for this clonotype: Possible read error: a much larger clone is one base away. The chain joins TRBV20-1 to TRBJ2-1, with 12 bases lining up with TRBD2. CDR3 length: 15 residues. Germline CDR1 DFQATT, CDR2 SNEGSKA (reference sequence). J gave up 4 bases and V 4 bases, and 5 bases lay outside the gene matches. In nucleotides, the CDR3 is TGCAGTGCTAAACCTCTAGCGGGAGGGTACAATGAGCAGTTCTTC. The encoded protein is CSAKPLAGGYNEQFF.

This clonotype was counted between two and nine times. V gene TRBV12-3 or TRBV12-4 combines with J gene TRBJ2-7; D is unclear. Trimming took 4 bases from V and 2 from J, leaving 9 bases between them. This CDR3 has 13 amino acids. DNA of the CDR3: TGTGCCAGCAGTTCGGGCAGACCCTACGAGCAGTACTTC. Encoded protein: CASSSGRPYEQYF.

This clonotype came up many times. This rearrangement joins TRBV2 to TRBJ1-2; tentative D call: TRBD1 (5 bases). Trimming stripped 3 bases from V and 0 bases from J, with 14 bases between. CDR3 size: 16 residues. Germline lookup yields CDR1 SNHLY and CDR2 FYNNEI. This chain's CDR3 is CASSDLGGITNYGYTF. CDR3 in DNA: TGTGCCAGCAGTGATCTGGGGGGAATTACTAACTATGGCTACACCTTC.

This clonotype was counted many times. This chain joins TRBV7-9 and TRBJ2-7; 8 bases agree with TRBD1. The CDR3 sequence is 16 residues long. CDR1 is SEHNR and CDR2 is FQNEAQ in the germline V gene (reference sequence). V gave up 5 bases and J gave up 1 base; unmatched junction bases: 10. CDR3 bases: TGTGCCAGCAGCCCATCTCCGGGACAGGCATCCTACGAGCAGTACTTC. Encoded protein: CASSPSPGQASYEQYF.